These T cell receptor beta chains were read from a single sample in a study of OX40 agonist ivuxolimab in advanced cancers. TCRdb keeps only in-frame clones here, not all; method: immunoSEQ multiplex PCR. The sample yields 60,000 to 70,000 clones, around 90% seen once. Sequencing was performed on CD4+ or CD8+ T cells sorted from blood, taken in a trial of the OX40 agonist ivuxolimab. All receptors derive from an adult with an advanced solid tumor such as melanoma, head and neck, liver or kidney cancer. CDR3s include the opening cysteine and the closing phenylalanine or tryptophan. The D gene is left open where the match is weak. Where a row states a size, it is once, few, many or the class of an expanded clone; other rows omit it.

>TRBJ2-5|.|TRBD2|TRBV25-1
CASSESSGGGETQYF
TGTGCCAGCAGTGAGTCCAGCGGGGGGGGAGAGACCCAGTACTTC
>TRBJ1-2|.|TRBD1|TRBV2
CASSVGQKNYGYTF
TGTGCCAGCAGTGTGGGACAGAAGAACTATGGCTACACCTTC
>TRBJ1-2|.|TRBD1|TRBV7-9
CASSSLDRGGYTF
TGTGCCAGCAGTTCACTAGACAGGGGTGGCTACACCTTC
>TRBJ1-5|.|TRBD1|TRBV7-9
CASSSGTGHQPQHF
TGTGCCAGCAGTTCCGGGACAGGGCATCAGCCCCAGCATTTT
>TRBJ1-1|.|.|TRBV27
CASSPWGRGAGTEAFF
TGTGCCAGCAGTCCCTGGGGGCGGGGGGCGGGTACTGAAGCTTTCTTT
>TRBJ1-1|.|.|TRBV6-6
CASSYSKAEAFF
TGTGCCAGCAGTTACTCGAAGGCTGAAGCTTTCTTT
>TRBJ2-1|.|TRBD2|TRBV27
CASSPLASGRSNEQFF
TGTGCCAGCAGTCCCCTGGCTAGCGGGAGATCCAATGAGCAGTTCTTC
>TRBJ2-5|.|.|TRBV5-6
CASSLARETQYF
TGTGCCAGCAGCTTGGCCCGGGAGACCCAGTACTTC
>TRBJ1-2|.|.|TRBV4-1
CASSQDMWASHYGYTF
TGCGCCAGCAGCCAAGATATGTGGGCTTCCCACTATGGCTACACCTTC
>TRBJ1-4|.|.|TRBV9
CASSVDQGGEKLFF
TGTGCCAGCAGCGTAGATCAGGGCGGAGAAAAACTGTTTTTT
>TRBJ1-2|few|.|TRBV2
CASSRDGPYGYTF
TGTGCCAGCAGCCGAGACGGTCCCTATGGCTACACCTTC
>TRBJ2-2|.|.|TRBV6-5
CASSSEGDTGELFF
TGTGCCAGCAGTTCGGAGGGGGACACCGGGGAGCTGTTTTTT
>TRBJ1-5|.|.|TRBV7-6
CASSLGGGNSNQPQHF
TGTGCCAGCAGCTTAGGGGGGGGCAATAGCAATCAGCCCCAGCATTTT
>TRBJ1-1|.|.|TRBV11-3
CASSEAGWGARTEAFF
TGTGCCAGCAGCGAGGCGGGTTGGGGGGCGCGCACTGAAGCTTTCTTT
>TRBJ2-3|.|.|TRBV7-2
CASSPHGAGTDTQYF
TGTGCCAGCAGCCCCCACGGGGCGGGCACAGATACGCAGTATTTT
>TRBJ1-6|once|.|TRBV6-6
CASSGGGGLGSPLHF
TGTGCCAGCAGTGGCGGGGGGGGCTTGGGGTCACCCCTCCACTTT
>TRBJ2-1|.|TRBD1|TRBV7-3
CASSLDGTGVRNEQFF
TGTGCCAGCAGCTTAGATGGGACAGGGGTGAGGAATGAGCAGTTCTTC
>TRBJ2-1|.|.|TRBV7-9
CASSAPGANEQFF
TGTGCCAGCAGCGCCCCGGGGGCAAATGAGCAGTTCTTC
>TRBJ1-2|.|TRBD1|TRBV6-5
CASTLRQGRGYTF
TGTGCCAGCACTCTCCGACAGGGGCGAGGCTACACCTTC
>TRBJ2-7|.|.|TRBV14
CASRRQGSYEQYF
TGTGCCAGCAGGAGGCAGGGGAGTTACGAGCAGTACTTC
>TRBJ1-1|.|.|TRBV7-2
CASTLTLNTEAFF
TGTGCCAGCACCCTAACCCTGAACACTGAAGCTTTCTTT
>TRBJ1-3|once|TRBD1|TRBV5-4
CASSQTLTGFGNTIYF
TGTGCCAGCAGCCAAACCCTGACAGGGTTCGGAAACACCATATATTTT
>TRBJ1-2|.|.|TRBV7-9
CASSQDTNYGYTF
TGTGCCAGCAGCCAGGACACGAACTATGGCTACACCTTC
>TRBJ1-6|.|.|TRBV30
CAWSVARSSSHRGNSPLHF
TGTGCCTGGAGTGTAGCCCGGTCATCTTCCCACCGAGGTAATTCACCCCTCCACTTT
>TRBJ1-1|.|.|TRBV5-1
CASSFGIDTEAFF
TGCGCCAGCAGCTTTGGTATAGACACTGAAGCTTTCTTT
>TRBJ2-5|.|.|TRBV11-2
CASSPWTIRETQYF
TGTGCCAGCAGCCCCTGGACTATCCGAGAGACCCAGTACTTC
>TRBJ2-7|.|TRBD1|TRBV5-4
CASSLTGGEQYF
TGTGCCAGCAGCTTGACAGGGGGCGAGCAGTACTTC
>TRBJ2-7|once|TRBD1|TRBV28
CATKPGTGSREQYF
TGTGCCACCAAACCCGGGACAGGGTCAAGGGAGCAGTACTTC
>TRBJ1-2|.|.|TRBV7-2
CASSHPGTPHGYTF
TGTGCCAGCAGCCACCCCGGGACACCCCATGGCTACACCTTC
>TRBJ2-7|.|.|TRBV28
CASRPVNRIYEQYF
TGTGCCAGCAGACCCGTGAATAGGATCTACGAGCAGTACTTC
>TRBJ2-5|.|.|TRBV29-1
CSVVARQETQYF
TGCAGCGTTGTAGCCAGACAAGAGACCCAGTACTTC
>TRBJ1-1|.|.|TRBV10-3
CAISESRGEGTEAFF
TGTGCCATCAGTGAGTCGAGGGGTGAAGGCACTGAAGCTTTCTTT
>TRBJ2-2|.|TRBD1|TRBV19
CASSSGTANTGELFF
TGTGCCAGTAGTTCCGGGACAGCGAACACCGGGGAGCTGTTTTTT
>TRBJ1-2|few|TRBD1|TRBV19
CASSNGTGRNYGYTF
TGTGCCAGTAGTAACGGGACAGGGCGGAACTATGGCTACACCTTC
>TRBJ1-2|few|.|TRBV5-6
CASSWPGVYGYTF
TGTGCCAGCAGCTGGCCGGGAGTCTATGGCTACACCTTC
>TRBJ2-5|.|TRBD2|TRBV4-2
CASSQDGSGGGETQYF
TGTGCCAGCAGCCAAGATGGGAGCGGGGGAGGGGAGACCCAGTACTTC
>TRBJ2-3|.|TRBD1|TRBV11-2
CASSLSEGQGGTDTQYF
TGTGCCAGCAGCTTGTCGGAAGGACAGGGGGGCACAGATACGCAGTATTTT
>TRBJ1-2|.|.|TRBV28
CASSLTRRTGYGYTF
TGTGCCAGCAGTTTAACTCGGCGGACGGGCTATGGCTACACCTTC
>TRBJ2-7|.|TRBD2|TRBV2
CASSPPGLAIHEQYF
TGTGCCAGCAGTCCTCCGGGACTAGCAATACACGAGCAGTACTTC
>TRBJ2-2|.|.|TRBV30
CAWSQGAGELFF
TGTGCCTGGAGCCAGGGAGCCGGGGAGCTGTTTTTT
>TRBJ2-6|.|.|TRBV9
CASSVDGWGANVLTF
TGTGCCAGCAGCGTAGATGGGTGGGGGGCCAACGTCCTGACTTTC
>TRBJ1-2|.|TRBD1|TRBV19
CASSSHRGPGADGYTF
TGTGCCAGTAGTAGCCACAGGGGGCCAGGAGCTGATGGCTACACCTTC
>TRBJ2-1|.|TRBD2|TRBV4-2
CASSQGLAENNEQFF
TGTGCCAGCAGCCAAGGGCTAGCGGAGAACAATGAGCAGTTCTTC
>TRBJ1-2|once|TRBD1|TRBV2
CASSWDSYGYTF
TGTGCCAGCAGCTGGGACAGTTATGGCTACACCTTC
>TRBJ2-5|.|.|TRBV19
CASRGQGGAWETQYF
TGTGCCAGTAGGGGTCAGGGGGGGGCCTGGGAGACCCAGTACTTC
>TRBJ2-5|.|.|TRBV27
CARITGGQETQYF
TGTGCCAGGATTACAGGCGGCCAAGAGACCCAGTACTTC
>TRBJ2-1|.|TRBD2|TRBV6-1
CASSAQAGVRLGDEQFF
TGTGCCAGCAGTGCACAAGCGGGGGTCCGACTTGGGGATGAGCAGTTCTTC
>TRBJ2-5|.|.|TRBV18
CASSPPGKETQYF
TGTGCCAGCTCACCTCCGGGGAAAGAGACCCAGTACTTC
>TRBJ1-5|.|TRBD1|TRBV6-1
CASRVQGNSNQPQHF
TGTGCCAGCAGGGTACAGGGGAATAGCAATCAGCCCCAGCATTTT
>TRBJ1-2|.|TRBD1|TRBV19
CASRGQASNYGYTF
TGTGCCAGTAGAGGACAGGCCTCTAACTATGGCTACACCTTC
>TRBJ1-2|.|.|TRBV30
CAWMSAIRRGYTF
TGTGCCTGGATGTCAGCAATCCGACGTGGCTACACCTTC
>TRBJ2-3|.|TRBD2|TRBV5-6
CASSLGRGGASTDTQYF
TGTGCCAGCAGCTTGGGCCGGGGGGGCGCTAGCACAGATACGCAGTATTTT
>TRBJ1-1|.|.|TRBV5-1
CASRLNLNTEAFF
TGCGCCAGCAGGCTCAACTTGAACACTGAAGCTTTCTTT
>TRBJ2-7|.|.|TRBV28
CASKGPKGTYEQYF
TGTGCCAGCAAGGGTCCCAAGGGAACCTACGAGCAGTACTTC
>TRBJ1-1|few|TRBD1|TRBV7-2
CASSLKQGWLNTEAFF
TGTGCCAGCAGCCTAAAACAGGGGTGGTTGAACACTGAAGCTTTCTTT
>TRBJ2-2|.|TRBD2|TRBV28
CASSFTSGGPNTGELFF
TGTGCCAGCAGTTTTACTAGCGGGGGACCGAACACCGGGGAGCTGTTTTTT
>TRBJ1-1|few|.|TRBV6-5
CASSERGENTEAFF
TGTGCCAGCAGTGAAAGAGGGGAGAACACTGAAGCTTTCTTT
>TRBJ1-2|.|TRBD1|TRBV28
CASSPSLGQGAKNYGYTF
TGTGCCAGCAGTCCCTCGTTGGGACAGGGGGCGAAGAACTATGGCTACACCTTC
>TRBJ2-1|.|.|TRBV10-3
CAIRLSEDYNEQFF
TGTGCCATCAGGCTCAGTGAGGATTACAATGAGCAGTTCTTC
>TRBJ2-7|.|.|TRBV5-5
CASSWAGTRGREQYF
TGTGCCAGCAGCTGGGCCGGGACTAGGGGGCGCGAGCAGTACTTC